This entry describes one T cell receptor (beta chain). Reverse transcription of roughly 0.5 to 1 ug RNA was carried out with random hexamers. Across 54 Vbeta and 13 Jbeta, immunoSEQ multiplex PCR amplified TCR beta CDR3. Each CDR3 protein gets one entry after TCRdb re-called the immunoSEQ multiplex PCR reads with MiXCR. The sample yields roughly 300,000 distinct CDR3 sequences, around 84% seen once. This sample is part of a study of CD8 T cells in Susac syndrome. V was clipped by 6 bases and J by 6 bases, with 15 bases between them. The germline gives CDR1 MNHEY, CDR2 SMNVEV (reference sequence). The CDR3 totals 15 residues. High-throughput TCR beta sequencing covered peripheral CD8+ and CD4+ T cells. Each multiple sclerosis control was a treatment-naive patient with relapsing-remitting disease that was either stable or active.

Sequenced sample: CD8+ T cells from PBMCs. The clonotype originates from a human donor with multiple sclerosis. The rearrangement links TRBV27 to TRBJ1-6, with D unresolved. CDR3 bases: TGTGCCAGCAGCCCCTTTGGGGTTAGTAATTCACCCCTCCACTTT. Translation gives CASSPFGVSNSPLHF.